The 16 T cell receptor beta chains listed next were all sequenced from one sample in a study of T-cell memory formation after mild COVID-19. TCRdb reprocessed the 5' RACE reads via MiXCR and lists one record per CDR3 protein. Of 400,000 or so distinct CDR3 sequences listed, 15% to 20% are singletons. The sample comprised PBMCs or a T cell subset sorted from them (not recorded which). These receptors were taken from an adult woman who had mild COVID-19 (a few samples of this study predate the infection). Cell type and time point are not known.

This chain connects TRBV29-1 to TRBJ2-1, with D possibly matching TRBD1 (5 bases). CDR3 length: 15 residues. The germline V gene encodes CDR1 SQVTM and CDR2 ANQGSEA. V lost 0 bases to trimming and J lost 7 bases, with 16 bases between them. CDR3 sequence reads: CSVEDLSIPGNEQFF. The CDR3 DNA is TGCAGCGTTGAAGATCTAAGTATCCCAGGGAATGAGCAGTTCTTC.

The chain employs TRBV14 and TRBJ1-1; D is possibly TRBD1 (6 bases). The CDR3 is 15 amino acids. Deletions cut 2 bases from V and 2 bases from J, with 12 bases between. CDR1 is SGHDN and CDR2 is FVKESK in the germline V gene. The chain's CDR3 is CASSQRGRGNTEAFF. In nucleotides, the CDR3 is TGTGCCAGCAGCCAAAGGGGGAGAGGAAACACTGAAGCTTTCTTT.

A few counts support this clonotype. The DNA for the CDR3 is TGTGCCAGCGGTACTAGCGGGAGGAGGGCCCAAGAGACCCAGTACTTC. Encoded protein: CASGTSGRRAQETQYF. The chain employs TRBV7-9 and TRBJ2-5, with 12 bases matching TRBD2. CDR3 length: 16 residues. Per the germline V gene, CDR1 is SEHNR and CDR2 is FQNEAQ (reference sequence). The V gene end was trimmed by 8 bases and the J gene end by 1 base; junction bases not matched to a gene: 8.

V gene TRBV6-1 combines with J gene TRBJ1-1, with D perhaps TRBD1 (6 bases). Germline values: CDR1 MNHNS, CDR2 SASEGT. The V end was cut by 5 bases, the J end by 1 base, with 17 bases between. This CDR3 has 16 residues. The DNA for the CDR3 is TGTGCCAGCAGTACTTTAACAGGGATGCCGAACACTGAAGCTTTCTTT. Its protein is CASSTLTGMPNTEAFF.

The rearrangement uses TRBV12-3 or TRBV12-4 and TRBJ2-5; 9 bases fit TRBD1. This CDR3 comprises 15 residues. The junction had 8 bases not matched to a gene; V was cut back by 5 bases and J by 4 bases. This CDR3 reads CASSATGGGGETQYF. Written as DNA, the CDR3 is TGTGCCAGCAGTGCCACAGGGGGCGGGGGAGAGACCCAGTACTTC.

This clonotype was counted a few times. The CDR3 loop reads CASIFGGGGLAKNIQYF. CDR3 in DNA: TGTGCCAGCATCTTCGGGGGAGGCGGACTAGCCAAAAACATTCAGTACTTC. The chain combines TRBV2 with TRBJ2-4; TRBD2 is a possible D gene (6 bases). Germline assignment: CDR1 SNHLY and CDR2 FYNNEI. Trimming removed 7 bases from V and 0 bases from J, with 19 bases in between. This CDR3 spans 17 amino acids. Using reference TRBV2 and TRBJ2-4 for the parts outside the CDR3, the full variable domain is EPEVTQTPSHQVTQMGQEVILRCVPISNHLYFYWYRQILGQKVEFLVSFYNNEISEKSEIFDDQFSVERPDGSNFTLKIRSTKLEDSAMYFCASIFGGGGLAKNIQYFGAGTRLSVL.

This chain uses TRBV20-1 with TRBJ2-7; D may be TRBD2 (7 bases). The germline CDR1 and CDR2 sequences are DFQATT and SNEGSKA (reference sequence). The CDR3 loop spans 14 amino acids. Trimming stripped 1 base from V and 5 bases from J, with 15 bases between. CDR3 bases: TGCAGTGCTAGAGGAGGAGGGGGGGTCGACGAGCAGTACTTC. Its protein product is CSARGGGGVDEQYF.

This clonotype has only a few counts. The V call is TRBV20-1, the J call TRBJ2-1, with 7 bases fitting TRBD2. Germline lookup yields CDR1 DFQATT and CDR2 SNEGSKA (reference sequence). The CDR3 runs 14 residues. The trim removed 5 bases at V and 4 bases at J, leaving 8 bases unmatched. CDR3 DNA sequence: TGCAGTGCTCATGGGGCTAGCGGATACAATGAGCAGTTCTTC. Translated, it gives CSAHGASGYNEQFF.

The chain is built from TRBV6-5 and TRBJ1-1, with D possibly matching TRBD1 (5 bases). The germline gives CDR1 MNHEY, CDR2 SVGAGI. This CDR3 is 12 amino acids long. V dropped 2 bases and J dropped 10 bases, with 11 bases sitting between them. The CDR3 is CASSYGPGPAFF. CDR3 nucleotide sequence: TGTGCCAGCAGTTACGGCCCAGGGCCAGCTTTCTTT.

This chain connects TRBV12-3 or TRBV12-4 to TRBJ2-3; 8 nucleotides align to TRBD1. The CDR3 consists of 16 residues. The V segment lost 6 bases and the J segment 1 base; nucleotides outside the gene matches: 9. In DNA form, the CDR3 reads TGTGCCAGCAGGCGCGGACAGGGAAGGCGCACAGATACGCAGTATTTT. Translated, it gives CASRRGQGRRTDTQYF.

The chain joins TRBV20-1 to TRBJ2-3; D call uncertain. Germline V gene lookup returns CDR1 DFQATT and CDR2 SNEGSKA (reference sequence). There are 13 residues in the CDR3. V was cut by 2 bases and J by 1 base, with 7 bases left in between. The CDR3 nucleotides read TGCAGTGCTAGAATGTTAGGCACAGATACGCAGTATTTT. Protein: CSARMLGTDTQYF.

This clonotype was observed at least ten times. The DNA for the CDR3 is TGTGCCACCAGCAGAGGGTCGGGAGCAACAGATACGCAGTATTTT. Its protein product is CATSRGSGATDTQYF. The gene calls are TRBV15 and TRBJ2-3, with a possible D match to TRBD2 (6 bases). This CDR3 is 15 amino acids long. Trimming shortened V by 1 base and J by 3 bases, and 11 bases separated the two germline ends. Germline CDR1 LNHNV, CDR2 YYDKDF (reference sequence).

This clonotype was counted a few times. This chain joins TRBV5-1 and TRBJ2-2; 7 bases map to TRBD2. CDR3 length equals 18 residues. Trimming at V came to 1 base and at J to 1 base, leaving 10 bases not matched to a gene. Germline V gene sequence: CDR1 SGHRS, CDR2 YFSETQ. This CDR3 reads CASSLYFGRQRNTGELFF. The CDR3 bases are TGCGCCAGCAGCTTGTACTTCGGGAGGCAGCGGAACACCGGGGAGCTGTTTTTT.

In its sample, this clonotype was seen a few times. This sequence joins TRBV5-1 and TRBJ1-6; no definite D call. The CDR3 has 14 amino acids. Germline V lookup: CDR1 SGHRS, CDR2 YFSETQ. Trimming pared 1 base from V and 8 bases from J, leaving 10 bases between. The CDR3 is CASSLYAEHSPLHF. In nucleotides, the CDR3 is TGCGCCAGCAGCTTGTACGCTGAGCATTCACCCCTCCACTTT.

The CDR3 DNA is TGTGCCAGCAGCACAGGGGTCCGTGAAAAACTGTTTTTT. This codes for CASSTGVREKLFF. The rearrangement joins TRBV11-2 to TRBJ1-4; the match to TRBD1 covers 7 bases. The CDR3 spans 13 residues. CDR1 is SGHAT, CDR2 FQNNGV, per germline. Trimming took 5 bases from V and 7 from J; bases not matched to a gene: 4.

This clonotype has a count of ten or more. This chain joins TRBV12-3 or TRBV12-4 and TRBJ2-1; 7 nucleotides align to TRBD2. V shed 2 bases and J 6 bases; nucleotides not matched to a gene: 4. This CDR3 is built from 14 residues. CDR3 sequence: CASSLRLAVNEQFF. The CDR3 coding sequence is TGTGCCAGCAGTTTAAGGCTAGCGGTCAATGAGCAGTTCTTC.